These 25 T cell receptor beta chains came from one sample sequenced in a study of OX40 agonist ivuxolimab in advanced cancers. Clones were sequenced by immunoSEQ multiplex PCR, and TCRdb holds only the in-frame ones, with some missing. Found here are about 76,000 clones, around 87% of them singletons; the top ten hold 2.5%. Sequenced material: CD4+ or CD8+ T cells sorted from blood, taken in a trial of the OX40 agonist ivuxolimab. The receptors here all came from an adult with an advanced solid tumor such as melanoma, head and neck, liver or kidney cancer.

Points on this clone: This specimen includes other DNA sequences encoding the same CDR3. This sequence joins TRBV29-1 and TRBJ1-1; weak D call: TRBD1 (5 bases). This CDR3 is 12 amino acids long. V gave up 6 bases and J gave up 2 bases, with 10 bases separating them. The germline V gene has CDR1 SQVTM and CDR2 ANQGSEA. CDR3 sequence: CSVGRENTEAFF. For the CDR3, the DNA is TGCAGCGTGGGCAGGGAAAACACTGAAGCTTTCTTT. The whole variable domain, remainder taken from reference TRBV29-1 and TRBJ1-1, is SAVISQKPSRDICQRGTSLTIQCQVDSQVTMMFWYRQQPGQSLTLIATANQGSEATYESGFVIDKFPISRPNLTFSTLTVSNMSPEDSSIYLCSVGRENTEAFFGQGTRLTVV.

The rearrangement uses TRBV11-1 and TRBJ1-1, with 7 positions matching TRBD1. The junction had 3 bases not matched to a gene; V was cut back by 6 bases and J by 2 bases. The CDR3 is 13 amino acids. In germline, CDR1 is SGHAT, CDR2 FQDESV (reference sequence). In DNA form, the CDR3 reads TGTGCCAGCAGGCGACAGGGAAACACTGAAGCTTTCTTT. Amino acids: CASRRQGNTEAFF.

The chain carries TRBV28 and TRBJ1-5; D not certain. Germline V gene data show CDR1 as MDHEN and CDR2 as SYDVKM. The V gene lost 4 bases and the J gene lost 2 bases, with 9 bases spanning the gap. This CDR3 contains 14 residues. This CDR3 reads CASSYGLGNQPQHF. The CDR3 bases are TGTGCCAGCAGTTACGGGTTGGGCAATCAGCCCCAGCATTTT.

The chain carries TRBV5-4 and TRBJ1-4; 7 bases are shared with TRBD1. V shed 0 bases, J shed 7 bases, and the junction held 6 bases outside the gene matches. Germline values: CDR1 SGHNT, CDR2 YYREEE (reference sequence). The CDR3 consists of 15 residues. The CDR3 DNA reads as TGTGCCAGCAGCTTGGCTCAGGGGGACGGTGAAAAACTGTTTTTT. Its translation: CASSLAQGDGEKLFF.

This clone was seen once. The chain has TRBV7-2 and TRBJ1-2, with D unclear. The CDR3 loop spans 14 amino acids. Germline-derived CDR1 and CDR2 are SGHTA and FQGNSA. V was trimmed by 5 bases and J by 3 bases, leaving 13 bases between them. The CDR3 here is CASSPTTKHYGYTF. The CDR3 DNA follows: TGTGCCAGCAGCCCAACTACAAAGCACTATGGCTACACCTTC.

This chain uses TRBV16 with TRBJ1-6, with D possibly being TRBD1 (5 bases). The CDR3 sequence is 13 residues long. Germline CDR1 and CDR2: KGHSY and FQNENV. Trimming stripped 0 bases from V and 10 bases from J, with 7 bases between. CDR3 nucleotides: TGTGCCAGCAGCCAATCGGGGCTGTCACCCCTCCACTTT. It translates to CASSQSGLSPLHF. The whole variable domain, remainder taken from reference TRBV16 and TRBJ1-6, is GEEVAQTPKHLVRGEGQKAKLYCAPIKGHSYVFWYQQVLKNEFKFLISFQNENVFDETGMPKERFSAKCLPNSPCSLEIQATKLEDSAVYFCASSQSGLSPLHFGNGTRLTVT.

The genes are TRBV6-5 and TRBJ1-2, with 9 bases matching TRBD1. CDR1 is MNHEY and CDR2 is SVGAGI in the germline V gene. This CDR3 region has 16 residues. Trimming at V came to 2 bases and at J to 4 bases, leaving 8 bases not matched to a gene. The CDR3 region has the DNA TGTGCCAGCAGTTACGAAGGACAGGGGATAGGCTATGGCTACACCTTC. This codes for CASSYEGQGIGYGYTF.

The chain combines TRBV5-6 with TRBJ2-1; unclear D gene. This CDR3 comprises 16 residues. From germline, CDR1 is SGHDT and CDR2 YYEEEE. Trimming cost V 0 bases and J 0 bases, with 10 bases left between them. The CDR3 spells CASSLGHKNSYNEQFF. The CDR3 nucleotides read TGTGCCAGCAGCTTGGGACACAAAAACTCCTACAATGAGCAGTTCTTC.

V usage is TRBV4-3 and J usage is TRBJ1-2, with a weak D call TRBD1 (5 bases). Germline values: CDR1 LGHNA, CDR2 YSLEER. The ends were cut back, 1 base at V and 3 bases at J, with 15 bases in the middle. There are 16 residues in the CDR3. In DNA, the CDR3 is TGCGCCAGCAGCCAAGTATTGACAGAGAAATACTATGGCTACACCTTC. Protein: CASSQVLTEKYYGYTF.

The CDR3 is CASSVESVGGPEAFF. CDR3 bases: TGTGCCAGCAGTGTAGAGTCAGTGGGAGGCCCTGAAGCTTTCTTT. The chain combines TRBV6-1 with TRBJ1-1; D call uncertain. Germline CDR1 MNHNS, CDR2 SASEGT. The length of the CDR3 is 15 residues. V lost 4 bases to trimming and J lost 6 bases, with 18 bases between them.

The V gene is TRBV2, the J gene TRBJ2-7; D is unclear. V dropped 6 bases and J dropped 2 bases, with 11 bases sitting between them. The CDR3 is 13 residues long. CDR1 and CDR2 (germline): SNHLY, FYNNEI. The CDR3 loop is CASREDGPYEQYV. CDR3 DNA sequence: TGTGCCAGCAGAGAGGACGGTCCCTACGAGCAGTACGTC.

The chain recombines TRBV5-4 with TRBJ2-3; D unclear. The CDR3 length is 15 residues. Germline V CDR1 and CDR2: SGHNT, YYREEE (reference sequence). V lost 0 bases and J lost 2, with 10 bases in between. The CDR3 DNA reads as TGTGCCAGCAGCTTGGGACAAATAGTCACAGATACGCAGTATTTT. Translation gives CASSLGQIVTDTQYF.

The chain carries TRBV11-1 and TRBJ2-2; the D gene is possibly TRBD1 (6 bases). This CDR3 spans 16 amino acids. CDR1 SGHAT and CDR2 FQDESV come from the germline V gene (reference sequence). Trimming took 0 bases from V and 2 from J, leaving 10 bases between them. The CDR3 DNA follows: TGTGCCAGCAGCTTAGCCCAGGGACATAACACCGGGGAGCTGTTTTTT. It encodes CASSLAQGHNTGELFF.

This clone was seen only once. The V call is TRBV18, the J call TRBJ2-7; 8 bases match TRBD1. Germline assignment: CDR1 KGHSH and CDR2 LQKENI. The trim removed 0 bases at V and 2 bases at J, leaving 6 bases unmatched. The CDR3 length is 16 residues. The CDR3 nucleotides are TGTGCCAGCTCACCACCTGGACAGGGAGGTACCTACGAGCAGTACTTC. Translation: CASSPPGQGGTYEQYF. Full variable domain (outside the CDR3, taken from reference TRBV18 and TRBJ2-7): NAGVMQNPRHLVRRRGQEARLRCSPMKGHSHVYWYRQLPEEGLKFMVYLQKENIIDESGMPKERFSAEFPKEGPSILRIQQVVRGDSAAYFCASSPPGQGGTYEQYFGPGTRLTVT.

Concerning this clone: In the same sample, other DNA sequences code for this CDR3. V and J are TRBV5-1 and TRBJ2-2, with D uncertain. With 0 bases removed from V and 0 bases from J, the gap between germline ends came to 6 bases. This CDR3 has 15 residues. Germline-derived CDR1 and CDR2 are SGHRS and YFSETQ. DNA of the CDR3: TGCGCCAGCAGCTTGGGTACAGCGAACACCGGGGAGCTGTTTTTT. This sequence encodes CASSLGTANTGELFF.

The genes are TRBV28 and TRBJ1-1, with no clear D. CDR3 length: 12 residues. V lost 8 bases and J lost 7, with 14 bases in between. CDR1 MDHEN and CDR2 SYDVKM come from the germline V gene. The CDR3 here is CASEDGIVEAFF. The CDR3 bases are TGTGCCAGCGAGGACGGAATAGTTGAAGCTTTCTTT.

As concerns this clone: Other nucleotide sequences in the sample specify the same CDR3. CDR3 sequence: CATSKTGGKDTQYF. CDR3 coding DNA: TGTGCCACCAGCAAGACGGGGGGGAAAGACACGCAGTATTTT. The V and J genes are TRBV15 and TRBJ2-3, with 8 bases matching TRBD2. Germline V gives CDR1 LNHNV, CDR2 YYDKDF (reference sequence). The CDR3 has 14 amino acids. The V gene end was trimmed by 4 bases and the J gene end by 9 bases; junction bases not matched to a gene: 9.

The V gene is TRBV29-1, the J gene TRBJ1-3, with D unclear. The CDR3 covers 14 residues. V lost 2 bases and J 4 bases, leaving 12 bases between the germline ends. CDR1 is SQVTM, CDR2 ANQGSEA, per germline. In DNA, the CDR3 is TGCAGCGTTGAATTGCCACCTGCGGGAAACACCATATATTTT. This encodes CSVELPPAGNTIYF.

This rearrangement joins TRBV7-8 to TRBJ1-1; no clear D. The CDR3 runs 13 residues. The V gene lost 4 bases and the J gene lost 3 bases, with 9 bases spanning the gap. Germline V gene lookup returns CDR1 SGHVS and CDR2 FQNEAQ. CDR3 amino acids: CASSSRLYTEAFF. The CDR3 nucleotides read TGTGCCAGCAGCTCTAGACTGTACACTGAAGCTTTCTTT.

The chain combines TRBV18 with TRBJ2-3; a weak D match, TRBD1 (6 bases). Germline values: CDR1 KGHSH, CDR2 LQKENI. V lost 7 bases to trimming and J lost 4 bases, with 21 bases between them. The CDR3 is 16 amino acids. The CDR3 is CASFSAVAGASDTQYF. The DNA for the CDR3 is TGTGCCAGCTTCTCGGCTGTGGCAGGGGCGTCAGATACGCAGTATTTT.

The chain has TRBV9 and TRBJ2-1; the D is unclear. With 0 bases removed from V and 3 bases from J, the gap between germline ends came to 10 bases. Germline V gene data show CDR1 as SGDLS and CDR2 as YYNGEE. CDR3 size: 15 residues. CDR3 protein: CASSVVSSNYNEQFF. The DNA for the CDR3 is TGTGCCAGCAGCGTAGTTAGCAGCAACTACAATGAGCAGTTCTTC.

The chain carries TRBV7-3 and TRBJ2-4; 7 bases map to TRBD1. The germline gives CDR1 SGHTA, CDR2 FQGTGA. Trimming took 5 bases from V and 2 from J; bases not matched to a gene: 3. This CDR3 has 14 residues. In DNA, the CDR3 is TGTGCCAGCAGCCAAGGGGGCTCCAAAAACATTCAGTACTTC. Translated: CASSQGGSKNIQYF.

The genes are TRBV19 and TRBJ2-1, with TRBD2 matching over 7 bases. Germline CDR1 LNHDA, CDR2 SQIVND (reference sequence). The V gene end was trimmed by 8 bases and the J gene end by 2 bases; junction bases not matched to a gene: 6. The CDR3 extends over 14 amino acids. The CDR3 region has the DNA TGTGCCAGTGATTTGGGGGGGGCCTACAATGAGCAGTTCTTC. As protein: CASDLGGAYNEQFF.

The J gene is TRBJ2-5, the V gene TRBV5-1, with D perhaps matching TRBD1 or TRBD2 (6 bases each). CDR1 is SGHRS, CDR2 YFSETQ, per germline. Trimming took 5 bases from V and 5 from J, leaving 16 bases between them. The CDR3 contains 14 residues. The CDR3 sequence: CASSRDSGGETQYF. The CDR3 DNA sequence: TGCGCCAGCAGTCGGGACTCTGGGGGCGAGACCCAGTACTTC. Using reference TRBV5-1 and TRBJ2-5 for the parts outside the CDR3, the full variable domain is KAGVTQTPRYLIKTRGQQVTLSCSPISGHRSVSWYQQTPGQGLQFLFEYFSETQRNKGNFPGRFSGRQFSNSRSEMNVSTLELGDSALYLCASSRDSGGETQYFGPGTRLLVL.

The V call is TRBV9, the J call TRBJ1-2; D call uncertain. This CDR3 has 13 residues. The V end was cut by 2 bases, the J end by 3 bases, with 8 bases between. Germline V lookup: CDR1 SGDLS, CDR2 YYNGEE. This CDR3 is CASSVADYYGYTF. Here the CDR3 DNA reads TGTGCCAGCAGCGTCGCGGATTACTATGGCTACACCTTC. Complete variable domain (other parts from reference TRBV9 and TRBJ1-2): DSGVTQTPKHLITATGQRVTLRCSPRSGDLSVYWYQQSLDQGLQFLIQYYNGEERAKGNILERFSAQQFPDLHSELNLSSLELGDSALYFCASSVADYYGYTFGSGTRLTVV.